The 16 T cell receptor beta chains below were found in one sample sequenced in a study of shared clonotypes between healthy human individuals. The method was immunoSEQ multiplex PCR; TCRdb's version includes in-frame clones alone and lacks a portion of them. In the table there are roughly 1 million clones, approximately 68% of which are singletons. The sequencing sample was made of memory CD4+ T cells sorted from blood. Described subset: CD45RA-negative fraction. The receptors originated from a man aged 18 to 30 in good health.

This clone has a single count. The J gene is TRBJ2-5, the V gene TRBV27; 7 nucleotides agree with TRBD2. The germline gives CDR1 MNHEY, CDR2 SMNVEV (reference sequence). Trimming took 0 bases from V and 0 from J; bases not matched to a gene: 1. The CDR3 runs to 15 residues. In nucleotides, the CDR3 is TGTGCCAGCAGTTTATCGGGGGGGTACCAAGAGACCCAGTACTTC. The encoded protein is CASSLSGGYQETQYF.

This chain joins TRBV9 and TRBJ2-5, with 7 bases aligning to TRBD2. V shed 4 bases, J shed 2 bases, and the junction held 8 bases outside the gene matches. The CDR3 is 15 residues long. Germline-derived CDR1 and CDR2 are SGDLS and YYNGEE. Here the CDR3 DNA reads TGTGCCAGCAGCTCTGCCAGCGGGGTACAAGAGACCCAGTACTTC. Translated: CASSSASGVQETQYF.

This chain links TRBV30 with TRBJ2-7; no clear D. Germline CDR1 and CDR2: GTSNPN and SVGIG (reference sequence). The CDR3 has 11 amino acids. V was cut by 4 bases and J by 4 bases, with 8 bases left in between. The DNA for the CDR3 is TGTGCCTGGAAGTTGAGGTACGAGCAGTACTTC. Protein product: CAWKLRYEQYF.

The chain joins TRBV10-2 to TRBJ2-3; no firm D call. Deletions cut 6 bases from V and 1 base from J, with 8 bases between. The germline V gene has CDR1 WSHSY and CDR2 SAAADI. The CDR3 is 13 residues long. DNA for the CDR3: TGCGCCAGCAGGACTGACGGCACAGATACGCAGTATTTT. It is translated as CASRTDGTDTQYF.

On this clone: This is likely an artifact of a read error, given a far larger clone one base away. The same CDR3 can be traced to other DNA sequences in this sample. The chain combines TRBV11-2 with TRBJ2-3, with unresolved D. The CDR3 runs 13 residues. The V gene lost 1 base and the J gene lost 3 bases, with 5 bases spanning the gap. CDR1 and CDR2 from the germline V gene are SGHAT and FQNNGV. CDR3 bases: TGTGCCAGCAGCTTAGCGGGTACAGATACGCAGTATTTT. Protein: CASSLAGTDTQYF.

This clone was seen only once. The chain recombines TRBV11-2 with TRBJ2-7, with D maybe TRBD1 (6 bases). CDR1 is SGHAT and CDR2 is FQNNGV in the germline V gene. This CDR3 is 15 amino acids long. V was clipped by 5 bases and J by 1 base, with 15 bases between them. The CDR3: CASSRTNQGSYEQYF. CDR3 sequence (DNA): TGTGCCAGCAGCCGAACTAACCAGGGGTCCTACGAGCAGTACTTC.

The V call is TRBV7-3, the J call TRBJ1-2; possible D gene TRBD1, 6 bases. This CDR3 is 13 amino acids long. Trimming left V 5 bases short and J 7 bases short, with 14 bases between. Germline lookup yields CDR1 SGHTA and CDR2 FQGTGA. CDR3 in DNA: TGTGCCAGCAGCCGGGACAAGGCGTTTGGCTACACCTTC. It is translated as CASSRDKAFGYTF.

CDR3 in amino acids: CASSIASGGASDTQYF. The CDR3, as DNA: TGCGCCAGCAGCATCGCTAGCGGGGGGGCATCAGATACGCAGTATTTT. The V gene is TRBV5-1, the J gene TRBJ2-3; 12 nucleotides align to TRBD2. Germline V gives CDR1 SGHRS, CDR2 YFSETQ. Trimming at V came to 4 bases and at J to 4 bases, leaving 7 bases not matched to a gene. The CDR3 extends over 16 amino acids.

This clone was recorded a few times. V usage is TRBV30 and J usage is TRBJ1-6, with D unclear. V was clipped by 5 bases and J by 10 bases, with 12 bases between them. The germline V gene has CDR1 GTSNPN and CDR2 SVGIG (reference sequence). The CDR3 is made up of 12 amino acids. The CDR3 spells CAWGRVESPLHF. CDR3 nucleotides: TGTGCCTGGGGCCGGGTGGAGTCACCCCTCCACTTT.

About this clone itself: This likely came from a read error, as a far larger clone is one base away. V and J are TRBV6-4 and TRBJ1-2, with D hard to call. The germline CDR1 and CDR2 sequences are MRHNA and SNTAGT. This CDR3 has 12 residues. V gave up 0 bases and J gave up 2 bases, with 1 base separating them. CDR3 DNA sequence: TGTGCCAGCAGTGACTCGAACTATGGCTACACCTTC. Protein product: CASSDSNYGYTF.

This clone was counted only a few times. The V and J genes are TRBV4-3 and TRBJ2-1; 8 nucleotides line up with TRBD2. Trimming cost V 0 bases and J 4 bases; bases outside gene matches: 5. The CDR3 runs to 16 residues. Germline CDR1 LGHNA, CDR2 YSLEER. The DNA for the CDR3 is TGCGCCAGCAGCCAAGATTTCAGCGGGAGTTACAATGAGCAGTTCTTC. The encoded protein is CASSQDFSGSYNEQFF.

CDR3 in amino acids: CASSLAAGLENVAKNIQYF. DNA for the CDR3: TGTGCCAGCAGCTTAGCGGCAGGGCTGGAAAATGTAGCCAAAAACATTCAGTACTTC. The rearrangement links TRBV7-2 to TRBJ2-4, with D possibly matching TRBD1 (5 bases). CDR3 length: 19 residues. V lost 0 bases, J lost 0 bases, and 18 bases lay in between. In germline, CDR1 is SGHTA, CDR2 FQGNSA.

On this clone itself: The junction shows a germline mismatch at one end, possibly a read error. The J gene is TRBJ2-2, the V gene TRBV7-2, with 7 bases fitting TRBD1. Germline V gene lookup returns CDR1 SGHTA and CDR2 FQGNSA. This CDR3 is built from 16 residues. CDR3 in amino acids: CASSLARTGNTGELFF. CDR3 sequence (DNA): TGTGCCAGCAGCCTAGCTCGGACAGGGAACACCGGGGAGCTGTTTTTT.

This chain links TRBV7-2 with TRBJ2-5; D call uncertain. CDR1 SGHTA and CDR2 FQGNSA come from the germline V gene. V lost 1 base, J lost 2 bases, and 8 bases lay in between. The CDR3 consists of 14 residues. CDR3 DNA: TGTGCCAGCAGCTTAGACGCGGCTCAAGAGACCCAGTACTTC. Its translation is CASSLDAAQETQYF.

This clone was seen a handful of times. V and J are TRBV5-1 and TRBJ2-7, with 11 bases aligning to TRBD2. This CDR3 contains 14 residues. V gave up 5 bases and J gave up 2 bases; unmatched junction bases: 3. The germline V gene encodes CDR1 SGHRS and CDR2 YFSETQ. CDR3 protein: CASSTSGSTYEQYF. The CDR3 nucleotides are TGCGCCAGCAGTACTAGCGGGAGTACCTACGAGCAGTACTTC.

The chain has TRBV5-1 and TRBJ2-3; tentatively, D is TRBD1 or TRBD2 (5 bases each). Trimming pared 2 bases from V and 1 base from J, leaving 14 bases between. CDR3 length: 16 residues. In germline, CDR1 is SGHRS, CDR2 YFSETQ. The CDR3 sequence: CASSFVGQGGTDTQYF. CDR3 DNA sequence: TGCGCCAGCAGCTTTGTGGGGCAGGGAGGCACAGATACGCAGTATTTT.